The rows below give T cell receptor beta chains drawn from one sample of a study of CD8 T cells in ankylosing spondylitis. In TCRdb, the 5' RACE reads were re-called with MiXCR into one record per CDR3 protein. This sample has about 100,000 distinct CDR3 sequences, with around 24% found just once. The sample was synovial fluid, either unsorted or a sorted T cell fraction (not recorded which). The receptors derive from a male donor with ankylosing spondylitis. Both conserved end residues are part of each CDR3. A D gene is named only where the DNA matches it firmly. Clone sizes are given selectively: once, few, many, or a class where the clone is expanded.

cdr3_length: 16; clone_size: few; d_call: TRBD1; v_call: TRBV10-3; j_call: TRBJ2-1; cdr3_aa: CAISQTRDRARNEQFF; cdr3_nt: TGTGCCATCAGCCAAACCCGGGACAGGGCTCGGAATGAGCAGTTCTTC
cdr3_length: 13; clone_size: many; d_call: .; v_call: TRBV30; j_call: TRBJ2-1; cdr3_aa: CAWSLGSSDEQFF; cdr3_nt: TGTGCCTGGAGTTTGGGCAGTAGTGATGAGCAGTTCTTC
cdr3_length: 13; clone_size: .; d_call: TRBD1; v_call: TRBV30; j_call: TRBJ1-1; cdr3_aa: CAFDRVASTEAFF; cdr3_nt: TGTGCCTTTGACAGGGTAGCGAGCACTGAAGCTTTCTTT
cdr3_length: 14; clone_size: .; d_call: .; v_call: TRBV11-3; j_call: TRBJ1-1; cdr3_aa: CASSSSSANTEAFF; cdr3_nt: TGTGCCAGCAGCTCTTCTTCGGCGAACACTGAAGCTTTCTTT
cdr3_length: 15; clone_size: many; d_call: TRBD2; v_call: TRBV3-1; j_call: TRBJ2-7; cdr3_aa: CASSQGPSGGYEQYF; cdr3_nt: TGTGCCAGCAGCCAAGGCCCAAGCGGGGGCTACGAGCAGTACTTC
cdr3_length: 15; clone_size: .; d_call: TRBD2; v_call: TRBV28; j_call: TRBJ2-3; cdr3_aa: CASIHGTSGTDTQYF; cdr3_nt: TGTGCCAGCATCCACGGGACTAGCGGAACAGATACGCAGTATTTT
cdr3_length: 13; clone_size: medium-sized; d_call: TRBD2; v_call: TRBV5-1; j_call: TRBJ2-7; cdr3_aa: CASTTSGRYEQYF; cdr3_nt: TGCGCCAGCACCACTAGCGGGAGATACGAGCAGTACTTC
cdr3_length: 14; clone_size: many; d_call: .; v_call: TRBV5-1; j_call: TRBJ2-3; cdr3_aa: CASSSPDSTDTQYF; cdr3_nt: TGCGCCAGCAGCTCCCCGGACAGCACAGATACGCAGTATTTT
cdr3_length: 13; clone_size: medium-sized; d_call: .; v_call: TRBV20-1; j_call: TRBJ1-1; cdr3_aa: CSARTGRGTEAFF; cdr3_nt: TGCAGTGCTAGAACAGGGAGGGGAACTGAAGCTTTCTTT
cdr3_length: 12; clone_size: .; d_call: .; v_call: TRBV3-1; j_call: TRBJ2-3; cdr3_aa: CASSQGQYTQYF; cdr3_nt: TGTGCCAGCAGCCAGGGCCAGTATACGCAGTATTTT
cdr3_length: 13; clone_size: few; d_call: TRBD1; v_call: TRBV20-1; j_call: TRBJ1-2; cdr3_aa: CSAWDSSPRGYTF; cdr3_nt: TGCAGTGCTTGGGACAGCTCACCGAGGGGCTACACCTTC
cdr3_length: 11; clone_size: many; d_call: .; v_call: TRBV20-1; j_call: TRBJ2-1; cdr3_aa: CSARDRGGKIF; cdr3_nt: TGCAGTGCTAGAGACAGGGGGGGCAAGATCTTC
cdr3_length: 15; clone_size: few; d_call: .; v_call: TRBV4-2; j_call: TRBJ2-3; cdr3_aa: CASSQESTVTDTQYF; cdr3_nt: TGTGCCAGCAGCCAAGAATCCACGGTGACAGATACGCAGTATTTT
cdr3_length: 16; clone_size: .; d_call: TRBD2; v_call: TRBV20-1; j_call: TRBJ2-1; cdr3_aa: CSARAGTSGRINEQFF; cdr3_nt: TGCAGTGCTAGAGCTGGGACTAGCGGGAGGATCAACGAGCAGTTCTTC